This T cell receptor beta chain was sequenced during a study of high-grade serous ovarian cancer treatment subgroups. Data came from immunoSEQ multiplex PCR; TCRdb stores just in-frame clones and leaves some out. There are roughly 15,000 clones in the sample; 80% to 90% occur only once, and 5.5% to 8% lies in the top ten. Germline lookup yields CDR1 GTSNPN and CDR2 SVGIG (reference sequence). This CDR3 has 15 amino acids. With 2 bases clipped from V and 6 bases from J, the junction kept 7 bases outside the gene matches. As regards this clone: No antigen is known for it.

The tumor samples were collected prior to definitive surgery or chemotherapy. Study-wide results and limits: Same-patient tumor repertoires overlapped at roughly 0.095 to 0.85; different patients barely overlapped. The analyses considered CDR3 and ignored CDR1 and CDR2.

This rearrangement joins TRBV30 to TRBJ1-6; 7 bases are shared with TRBD1. The TCR comes from a human donor with high-grade serous ovarian cancer. Source material: tumor tissue. The CDR3 DNA follows: TGTGCCTGGAGTCCACAGGGGATAAGTAATTCACCCCTCCACTTT. As protein: CAWSPQGISNSPLHF.